The clone carrying this TCR beta chain was counted ten times or more. The antigen remains unidentified. These data are taken from a study of blood T cells in healthy people across ages. The study's findings and limits: Donor CMV infection status was unknown, possibly confounding age-related changes in expanded clonotypes.

Sample-barcoded 5' priming and a J-beta primer mix drove a second PCR of roughly 6 to 12 cycles. A template-switch adaptor with 12 random nucleotides tagged each cDNA molecule. Each CDR3 protein is one row after TCRdb ran MiXCR on the 5' RACE reads. The data hold 650,000 to 950,000 distinct CDR3 sequences, with approximately 48% observed a single time. The CDR3 totals 13 residues. The V and J ends lost 6 bases and 5 bases, in that order; junction bases with no gene match: 6. CDR1 is DFQATT and CDR2 is SNEGSKA in the germline V gene (reference sequence). The sample was blood. The source of this sequence is a man aged 55 to 70 in good health. This chain uses TRBV20-1 with TRBJ1-4; 7 bases fit TRBD1. CDR3 sequence reads: CSARGPENEKLFF. As DNA, the CDR3 is TGCAGTGCAAGGGGGCCAGAGAATGAAAAACTGTTTTTT.